Below are 20 T cell receptor beta chains sequenced from a single sample in a study of cytomegalovirus exposure and HLA in healthy donors. With 60 Vbeta and 13 Jbeta primers, the PCR was carried out. Produced via immunoSEQ multiplex PCR; TCRdb's table is partial and in-frame only. The repertoire includes 190,000 or so clones, 75% to 90% of them detected once, and around 1.7% sits in the top ten. The sequenced sample consisted of PBMCs. These receptors originate from a man aged 50-60 years in good health and CMV-seronegative.

The V and J genes are TRBV5-4 and TRBJ1-1; D remains unclear. Trimming cost V 2 bases and J 0 bases, with 11 bases left between them. This CDR3 is 15 amino acids long. Germline loops: CDR1 SGHNT, CDR2 YYREEE (reference sequence). CDR3 amino acids: CASSFLLTVNTEAFF. CDR3 DNA sequence: TGTGCCAGCAGCTTTTTGCTTACAGTGAACACTGAAGCTTTCTTT.

This chain connects TRBV18 to TRBJ2-7; D may be TRBD2 (6 bases). Trimming pared 3 bases from V and 3 bases from J, leaving 12 bases between. CDR3 length equals 14 residues. Germline V gives CDR1 KGHSH, CDR2 LQKENI. CDR3 protein: CASSPEGLGYEQYF. In nucleotides, the CDR3 is TGTGCCAGCTCACCGGAGGGGTTAGGCTACGAGCAGTACTTC.

This clone was found a few times. The genes are TRBV5-1 and TRBJ2-1, with 7 nucleotides matching TRBD1. CDR1 and CDR2 from the germline V gene are SGHRS and YFSETQ. The CDR3 sequence is 14 residues long. Trimming removed 0 bases from V and 3 bases from J; junction bases left unmatched: 0. The CDR3 protein is CASSLGQGYNEQFF. The CDR3 DNA reads as TGCGCCAGCAGCTTGGGACAGGGCTACAATGAGCAGTTCTTC.

This clone was recorded a few times. The chain is built from TRBV6-6 and TRBJ2-7; TRBD1 agrees at 11 bases. V lost 6 bases, J lost 7 bases, and 8 bases stayed unmatched. CDR3 length: 14 amino acids. Germline V CDR1 and CDR2: MNHNY, SVGAGI (reference sequence). The CDR3: CASRIGQGAGEQYF. The CDR3 DNA reads as TGTGCCAGCAGGATCGGACAGGGGGCAGGGGAGCAGTACTTC.

This clone occurred a few times. The rearrangement links TRBV2 to TRBJ1-5, with a tentative D call TRBD1 (5 bases). The ends were cut back, 3 bases at V and 7 bases at J, with 13 bases in the middle. The CDR3 spans 14 residues. The germline gives CDR1 SNHLY, CDR2 FYNNEI. CDR3: CASSENGGRQPQHF. Written as DNA, the CDR3 is TGTGCCAGCAGTGAGAACGGGGGAAGACAGCCCCAGCATTTT.

This clone was counted between two and nine times. The chain employs TRBV7-8 and TRBJ2-7; weak D call: TRBD2 (6 bases). There are 12 residues in the CDR3. Germline CDR1 and CDR2: SGHVS and FQNEAQ. The ends were cut back, 0 bases at V and 9 bases at J, with 9 bases in the middle. The CDR3 bases are TGTGCCAGCAGCTTAGCGCTGGGGGGGCAGTACTTC. It is translated as CASSLALGGQYF.

The gene calls are TRBV28 and TRBJ2-2; 7 bases are a match to TRBD2. This CDR3 comprises 15 residues. V lost 2 bases, J lost 4 bases, and 4 bases stayed unmatched. CDR1 and CDR2 from the germline V gene are MDHEN and SYDVKM. This chain's CDR3 is CASSLAGVGTGELFF. Written as DNA, the CDR3 is TGTGCCAGCAGTTTAGCGGGAGTTGGCACCGGGGAGCTGTTTTTT.

This clone was seen just once. The chain joins TRBV5-1 to TRBJ2-1; TRBD2 is a possible D gene (5 bases). CDR1 is SGHRS and CDR2 is YFSETQ in the germline V gene. V dropped 4 bases and J dropped 8 bases, with 16 bases sitting between them. The CDR3 totals 14 residues. CDR3 bases: TGCGCCAGCAGCAGGCAATTGGCGAGGGATGAGCAGTTCTTC. Encoded protein: CASSRQLARDEQFF.

This rearrangement joins TRBV29-1 to TRBJ2-6, with 8 bases matching TRBD2. This CDR3 region has 15 residues. Looked up from germline, CDR1 is SQVTM and CDR2 is ANQGSEA. V shed 8 bases, J shed 4 bases, and the junction held 10 bases outside the gene matches. CDR3 amino acids: CSTTRGGAGANVLTF. DNA for the CDR3: TGCAGCACTACCCGGGGGGGAGCCGGGGCCAACGTCCTGACTTTC.

The V call is TRBV7-2, the J call TRBJ1-1; D unclear. The CDR3 loop spans 13 amino acids. From germline, CDR1 is SGHTA and CDR2 FQGNSA. Between the trimmed V and J ends, which lost 5 bases and 7 bases, there was a span of 14 bases. CDR3 amino acids: CASSDPAGREAFF. CDR3 DNA sequence: TGTGCCAGCAGCGATCCGGCGGGCCGTGAAGCTTTCTTT.

The chain is built from TRBV18 and TRBJ1-1, with no clear D. V was clipped by 6 bases and J by 1 base, with 12 bases between them. The CDR3 sequence is 14 residues long. Germline CDR1 KGHSH, CDR2 LQKENI. CDR3: CASSSGGPNTEAFF. The DNA for the CDR3 is TGTGCCAGCTCCAGCGGAGGTCCGAACACTGAAGCTTTCTTT.

This clone was recorded once. This chain joins TRBV7-2 and TRBJ2-2; 8 bases match TRBD1. J gave up 5 bases and V 0 bases, and 5 bases lay outside the gene matches. The CDR3 length is 16 residues. Germline V CDR1 and CDR2: SGHTA, FQGNSA. The DNA for the CDR3 is TGTGCCAGCAGCTTAGCGGGCAGGGGGCGAACCGGGGAGCTGTTTTTT. Translated: CASSLAGRGRTGELFF.

This sequence joins TRBV28 and TRBJ1-2; a possible D gene is TRBD1 (5 bases). V lost 7 bases and J 1 base, leaving 16 bases between the germline ends. Germline CDR1 is MDHEN and CDR2 is SYDVKM. This CDR3 is 15 amino acids long. The CDR3 protein is CASKVGGVDNYGYTF. The DNA of the CDR3 is TGTGCCAGCAAGGTCGGAGGGGTTGATAACTATGGCTACACCTTC.

The chain uses TRBV9 and TRBJ1-6; a possible D gene is TRBD1 (5 bases). This CDR3 has 14 amino acids. Germline assignment: CDR1 SGDLS and CDR2 YYNGEE. V gave up 3 bases and J gave up 5 bases, with 9 bases separating them. CDR3 protein: CASSARVNNSPLHF. The CDR3 DNA is TGTGCCAGCAGCGCCAGGGTAAATAATTCACCCCTCCACTTT. Together with reference TRBV9 and TRBJ1-6, the CDR3 gives the full variable domain: DSGVTQTPKHLITATGQRVTLRCSPRSGDLSVYWYQQSLDQGLQFLIQYYNGEERAKGNILERFSAQQFPDLHSELNLSSLELGDSALYFCASSARVNNSPLHFGNGTRLTVT.

V is TRBV19 and J is TRBJ1-2; D remains ambiguous. Germline values: CDR1 LNHDA, CDR2 SQIVND (reference sequence). CDR3 length: 12 amino acids. Trimming left V 6 bases short and J 4 bases short, with 9 bases between. The CDR3 nucleotides read TGTGCCAGTAGGGGGAGCCTCTATGGCTACACCTTC. Translated, it gives CASRGSLYGYTF.

The table lists this clone with a few counts. This chain connects TRBV10-3 to TRBJ2-7, with 13 bases that match TRBD2. V gave up 10 bases and J gave up 0 bases; unmatched junction bases: 12. Germline V gene sequence: CDR1 ENHRY, CDR2 SYGVKD. The CDR3 consists of 17 residues. The CDR3 nucleotides read TGTGCCAGCAGGGGACTAGCGGGATATTTGAGCTCCTACGAGCAGTACTTC. Protein: CASRGLAGYLSSYEQYF.

V is TRBV5-6 and J is TRBJ1-2, with 10 bases lining up with TRBD1. V lost 4 bases to trimming and J lost 8 bases; unmatched junction nucleotides: 11. The CDR3 length is 15 residues. The germline CDR1 and CDR2 sequences are SGHDT and YYEEEE. The CDR3 here is CASSPIGTGAYGYTF. The CDR3 DNA reads as TGTGCCAGCAGCCCGATCGGGACAGGGGCCTACGGCTACACCTTC.

The V gene is TRBV5-8, the J gene TRBJ2-7; 12 nucleotides line up with TRBD2. The J segment lost 5 bases and the V segment lost 4 bases, leaving 7 bases of the junction unmatched. CDR3 length equals 15 residues. Germline V CDR1 and CDR2: SGHTS, YDEGEE. CDR3 coding DNA: TGTGCCAGCAGCCTGACTAGCGGGGGATTTAACGAGCAGTACTTC. Translation: CASSLTSGGFNEQYF.

V usage is TRBV19 and J usage is TRBJ2-5; D remains unclear. Germline CDR1 reads LNHDA; CDR2 reads SQIVND (reference sequence). The CDR3 contains 13 residues. The germline V and J ends were trimmed by 4 bases and 2 bases, with 8 bases remaining between them. CDR3 coding DNA: TGTGCCAGTAGTACACAGAAACAAGAGACCCAGTACTTC. Translating gives CASSTQKQETQYF.

This clone was seen more than once but under ten times. The J gene is TRBJ2-7, the V gene TRBV18; D not certain. This CDR3 has 15 amino acids. The V end was cut by 3 bases, the J end by 1 base, with 13 bases between. Germline lookup yields CDR1 KGHSH and CDR2 LQKENI. CDR3 bases: TGTGCCAGCTCACCTTTTACAACAGCTTCCTACGAGCAGTACTTC. Its translation: CASSPFTTASYEQYF.